One sample yielded the 19 T cell receptor beta chains listed below, sequenced in a study of neurological immune-mediated disorders. Time point described: longitudinal time-point 1 (baseline). TCRdb reprocessed the 5' RACE reads via MiXCR and lists one record per CDR3 protein. Of approximately 53,000 distinct CDR3 sequences listed, about 9% were seen once; the top ten hold about 1.6%. The sequencing sample was made of PBMCs. The receptor set was obtained from a middle-aged woman in good health.

Many counts were recorded for this clonotype. This chain uses TRBV5-1 with TRBJ2-7; 8 bases match TRBD1. The germline CDR1 and CDR2 sequences are SGHRS and YFSETQ. CDR3 size: 14 residues. V was clipped by 6 bases and J by 3 bases; unmatched bases: 8. CDR3 in DNA: TGCGCCAGCAACCGACAGGGGCAAAACTACGAGCAGTACTTC. It encodes CASNRQGQNYEQYF. The variable domain in full, with the rest retrieved from reference TRBV5-1 and TRBJ2-7, is KAGVTQTPRYLIKTRGQQVTLSCSPISGHRSVSWYQQTPGQGLQFLFEYFSETQRNKGNFPGRFSGRQFSNSRSEMNVSTLELGDSALYLCASNRQGQNYEQYFGPGTRLTVT.

V is TRBV18 and J is TRBJ1-1; the D gene is possibly TRBD1 (6 bases). V was shortened by 6 bases and J by 5 bases, with 25 bases between the two germline ends. The CDR3 runs to 17 residues. Germline-derived CDR1 and CDR2 are KGHSH and LQKENI. The CDR3 protein is CASSPATRGATVTEAFF. The CDR3 DNA is TGTGCCAGCTCGCCCGCCACTCGGGGGGCGACCGTAACTGAAGCTTTCTTT.

This clonotype was seen repeatedly, ten times or more. The chain joins TRBV20-1 to TRBJ1-6, with TRBD1 matching 9 bases. V dropped 2 bases and J dropped 9; count of bases not matched to a gene: 5. CDR1 is DFQATT, CDR2 SNEGSKA, per germline (reference sequence). The CDR3 covers 14 residues. CDR3 in DNA: TGCAGTGCTAGAACCGGGACAGGGTTTTCACCCCTCCACTTT. Amino acid sequence: CSARTGTGFSPLHF.

This clonotype was recorded many times. The J gene is TRBJ2-5, the V gene TRBV6-5; 8 nucleotides agree with TRBD1. Germline CDR1 and CDR2: MNHEY and SVGAGI. The CDR3 sequence is 17 residues long. After removal of 3 bases from V and 2 bases from J, the junction contained 11 bases not matched to a gene. CDR3 in amino acids: CASSYEFRGDRQETQYF. DNA of the CDR3: TGTGCCAGCAGTTATGAGTTCAGAGGGGACAGGCAAGAGACCCAGTACTTC.

At least ten counts were recorded for this clonotype. The genes are TRBV20-1 and TRBJ2-1; TRBD1 agrees at 7 bases. This CDR3 region has 15 residues. J lost 2 bases, V lost 0 bases, and 4 bases had no gene match. Germline CDR1 and CDR2: DFQATT and SNEGSKA (reference sequence). The CDR3 is CSARDPGQTYNEQFF. The CDR3 DNA reads as TGCAGTGCTAGAGATCCGGGACAGACCTACAATGAGCAGTTCTTC.

The J gene is TRBJ1-4, the V gene TRBV7-2, with D uncertain. The CDR3 contains 13 residues. Germline lookup yields CDR1 SGHTA and CDR2 FQGNSA. With 4 bases removed from V and 0 bases from J, the gap between germline ends came to 3 bases. The CDR3 loop reads CASSSPTNEKLFF. DNA for the CDR3: TGTGCCAGCAGCTCGCCAACTAATGAAAAACTGTTTTTT.

The genes are TRBV20-1 and TRBJ2-1; a weak D match, TRBD1 (6 bases). V dropped 3 bases and J dropped 5 bases, with 17 bases sitting between them. The CDR3 length is 15 residues. Germline loops: CDR1 DFQATT, CDR2 SNEGSKA (reference sequence). The CDR3 DNA reads TGCAGTGCTAGTTCCGGGACACGGGAAGACAATGAGCAGTTCTTC. This codes for CSASSGTREDNEQFF.

This clonotype was recorded many times. At one boundary the junction diverges from the germline segment, which might be a read error. This chain links TRBV12-3 or TRBV12-4 with TRBJ2-1; D gene ambiguous. CDR3 size: 13 residues. The CDR3 reads CASILSSYNEQFF. The CDR3 region has the DNA TGTGCCAGCATTTTAAGCTCCTACAATGAGCAGTTCTTC.

This clonotype has at least ten counts. The rearrangement joins TRBV5-1 to TRBJ2-5, with D perhaps TRBD1 (7 bases). The CDR3 contains 15 residues. With 0 bases removed from V and 3 bases from J, the gap between germline ends came to 12 bases. Germline V gives CDR1 SGHRS, CDR2 YFSETQ. The CDR3 spells CASSLATGEEETQYF. CDR3 DNA sequence: TGCGCCAGCAGCTTGGCTACAGGGGAGGAAGAGACCCAGTACTTC.

Points on this clonotype: A much larger clone differs from this one at a single base, so this may be a read error. The final CDR3 position lacks the conserved phenylalanine or tryptophan, pointing to a likely read error. The gene calls are TRBV18 and TRBJ2-7; TRBD2 agrees at 7 bases. CDR3 length: 16 amino acids. V was pared by 0 bases and J by 0 bases, with 5 bases of the junction left unmatched. Germline V gene data show CDR1 as KGHSH and CDR2 as LQKENI. The CDR3 loop reads CASSPPTGGASYEQYY. The CDR3 coding sequence is TGTGCCAGCTCACCACCCACGGGAGGCGCCTCCTACGAGCAGTACTAC.

This clonotype was recorded many times. This sequence joins TRBV5-1 and TRBJ2-2, with 10 nucleotides matching TRBD2. The CDR3 consists of 16 residues. The J segment lost 4 bases and the V segment lost 1 base, leaving 4 bases of the junction unmatched. Germline CDR1 SGHRS, CDR2 YFSETQ. CDR3 residues: CASSLYKRGGTGELFF. The CDR3 DNA reads TGCGCCAGCAGCTTGTACAAGCGGGGGGGCACCGGGGAGCTGTTTTTT.

This clonotype has a count of ten or more. This rearrangement joins TRBV29-1 to TRBJ1-1; weak D call: TRBD1 (5 bases). Germline CDR1 and CDR2: SQVTM and ANQGSEA. The V end was cut by 6 bases, the J end by 5 bases, with 16 bases between. CDR3 length: 13 amino acids. The CDR3: CSVAIQASTEAFF. For the CDR3, the DNA is TGCAGCGTCGCTATACAGGCATCAACTGAAGCTTTCTTT.

The rearrangement joins TRBV6-5 to TRBJ2-3; 10 bases fit TRBD1. V shed 4 bases and J 11 bases; nucleotides not matched to a gene: 12. The CDR3 length is 15 residues. Per germline, CDR1 MNHEY and CDR2 SVGAGI. The CDR3 reads CASSFGQGGTGEQYF. The CDR3 DNA reads TGTGCCAGCAGTTTCGGACAGGGGGGAACCGGGGAGCAGTATTTT.

This clonotype was counted many times. V is TRBV15 and J is TRBJ2-3; D ambiguous. The CDR3 totals 14 residues. Germline-derived CDR1 and CDR2 are LNHNV and YYDKDF (reference sequence). V was cut by 0 bases and J by 1 base, with 5 bases left in between. The CDR3 protein is CATSRDSGTDTQYF. DNA of the CDR3: TGTGCCACCAGCAGAGACAGTGGCACAGATACGCAGTATTTT.

Many counts were recorded for this clonotype. V is TRBV20-1 and J is TRBJ2-2; 7 bases are a match to TRBD1. Germline CDR1 and CDR2: DFQATT and SNEGSKA (reference sequence). Trimming removed 0 bases from V and 6 bases from J; junction bases left unmatched: 7. The CDR3 contains 15 residues. Here the CDR3 reads CSARDPGTESGELFF. The CDR3 nucleotides are TGCAGTGCTAGAGATCCCGGGACAGAGTCCGGGGAGCTGTTTTTT.

This clonotype was detected ten times or more. This rearrangement joins TRBV5-6 to TRBJ2-7, with 13 bases matching TRBD2. The CDR3 covers 17 residues. Trimming at V came to 2 bases and at J to 4 bases, leaving 9 bases not matched to a gene. Germline CDR1 SGHDT, CDR2 YYEEEE. The CDR3 sequence: CASSFSGLAGDAYEQYF. In nucleotides, the CDR3 is TGTGCCAGCAGCTTTTCCGGACTAGCGGGAGACGCGTACGAGCAGTACTTC.

This clonotype was seen ten or more times. The chain couples TRBV21-1 to TRBJ1-1. TRBV21-1 is noted as a pseudogene. CDR3 length equals 17 residues. The chain's CDR3 is CASSQAVADLMNTEAFF. The CDR3 nucleotides are TGTGCCAGCAGCCAGGCAGTGGCGGATTTAATGAACACTGAAGCTTTCTTT.

Ten or more counts support this clonotype. The rearrangement uses TRBV20-1 and TRBJ2-3; 13 bases are a match to TRBD2. CDR1 is DFQATT, CDR2 SNEGSKA, per germline (reference sequence). This CDR3 is 14 amino acids long. Trimming took 4 bases from V and 4 from J; bases not matched to a gene: 2. CDR3 protein: CSATTSGRSDTQYF. The CDR3 nucleotides read TGCAGTGCTACGACTAGCGGGAGGTCAGATACGCAGTATTTT.

This clonotype was observed at least ten times. The chain combines TRBV27 with TRBJ2-3; 9 bases are shared with TRBD1. This CDR3 is built from 16 residues. V was pared by 6 bases and J by 2 bases, with 9 bases of the junction left unmatched. Germline lookup yields CDR1 MNHEY and CDR2 SMNVEV (reference sequence). In DNA form, the CDR3 reads TGTGCCAGCAGGAGAATTCGGACAGGGGACACAGATACGCAGTATTTT. This gives the protein CASRRIRTGDTDTQYF.